The next 20 T cell receptor beta chains were all read from a single sample in a study of siplizumab effects on memory and regulatory T cells (dated by TCRdb to between 2018 and 2021). Libraries were built with the immunoSEQ multiplex PCR assay. Here the immuneACCESS table is served through TCRdb, limited to in-frame sequences with V and J called. Missing clones are a known gap in these copies; in checked studies unresolved V genes cover under half, and the rest lacks a known reason. The sample yields 110,000 or so clones; around 93% were counted once. Jointly, the top ten make up over 0.15% of the sample. The sequencing input was non-Treg CD4+ T cells sorted from blood. Per the publication, the cell subset or site label means: FACS-sorted unstimulated CD4+ non-regulatory T cells. These receptors were obtained from a human donor in good health.

The chain joins TRBV11-1 to TRBJ1-1, with a weak D call TRBD1 (6 bases). Germline V lookup: CDR1 SGHAT, CDR2 FQDESV (reference sequence). This CDR3 has 14 residues. V lost 5 bases to trimming and J lost 5 bases, with 15 bases between them. CDR3 sequence reads: CASSQLGAGTEAFF. CDR3 DNA: TGTGCCAGCAGCCAATTGGGGGCAGGGACTGAAGCTTTCTTT.

This chain links TRBV11-2 with TRBJ2-5; no reliable D call. Germline lookup yields CDR1 SGHAT and CDR2 FQNNGV. CDR3 size: 14 residues. V was clipped by 5 bases and J by 5 bases, with 15 bases between them. This CDR3 reads CASSQNWGDETQYF. Here the CDR3 DNA reads TGTGCCAGCAGCCAAAATTGGGGTGATGAGACCCAGTACTTC.

The J gene is TRBJ1-5, the V gene TRBV7-3, with 7 bases identical to TRBD1. The junction had 9 bases not matched to a gene; V was cut back by 4 bases and J by 0 bases. The CDR3 has 17 residues. The V gene's germline CDR1 is SGHTA and CDR2 FQGTGA. This CDR3 reads CASSCCRDSYSNQPQHF. For the CDR3, the DNA is TGTGCCAGCAGCTGCTGCCGGGACAGTTATAGCAATCAGCCCCAGCATTTT.

The CDR3, as DNA: TGTGCCAGCTCACCTTCCAACAGAAGACTCCAAGAGACCCAGTACTTC. Protein sequence: CASSPSNRRLQETQYF. The chain employs TRBV18 and TRBJ2-5; D is uncertain. With 3 bases removed from V and 1 base from J, the gap between germline ends came to 15 bases. The CDR3 is made up of 16 amino acids. Germline CDR1 reads KGHSH; CDR2 reads LQKENI. The full variable domain, its missing parts supplied by reference TRBV18 and TRBJ2-5, is NAGVMQNPRHLVRRRGQEARLRCSPMKGHSHVYWYRQLPEEGLKFMVYLQKENIIDESGMPKERFSAEFPKEGPSILRIQQVVRGDSAAYFCASSPSNRRLQETQYFGPGTRLLVL.

The V and J genes are TRBV7-2 and TRBJ2-5, with 7 bases that match TRBD1. From germline, CDR1 is SGHTA and CDR2 FQGNSA. The CDR3 covers 15 residues. V was clipped by 3 bases and J by 1 base; unmatched bases: 5. In DNA, the CDR3 is TGTGCCAGCAGCTTCCCTTCAGGGGGCCAAGAGACCCAGTACTTC. This sequence encodes CASSFPSGGQETQYF. Full variable domain (missing parts from reference TRBV7-2 and TRBJ2-5): GAGVSQSPSNKVTEKGKDVELRCDPISGHTALYWYRQSLGQGLEFLIYFQGNSAPDKSGLPSDRFSAERTGGSVSTLTIQRTQQEDSAVYLCASSFPSGGQETQYFGPGTRLLVL.

This clone was detected once. The CDR3 DNA sequence: TGCGCCAGCAGCTTGCAACAAAAGGAGACCCAGTACTTC. It codes for CASSLQQKETQYF. This sequence joins TRBV5-1 and TRBJ2-5; D unresolved. The CDR3 extends over 13 amino acids. V dropped 1 base and J dropped 5 bases, with 9 bases sitting between them. The germline gives CDR1 SGHRS, CDR2 YFSETQ. Looking up the rest from reference TRBV5-1 and TRBJ2-5 gives the full variable domain: KAGVTQTPRYLIKTRGQQVTLSCSPISGHRSVSWYQQTPGQGLQFLFEYFSETQRNKGNFPGRFSGRQFSNSRSEMNVSTLELGDSALYLCASSLQQKETQYFGPGTRLLVL.

The chain is built from TRBV6-6 and TRBJ2-3; 7 nucleotides agree with TRBD1. V gave up 5 bases and J gave up 3 bases; unmatched junction bases: 2. Germline V gene lookup returns CDR1 MNHNY and CDR2 SVGAGI (reference sequence). The CDR3 has 13 amino acids. DNA for the CDR3: TGTGCCAGCAGTAGACAGGGAACAGATACGCAGTATTTT. As protein: CASSRQGTDTQYF.

V is TRBV5-4 and J is TRBJ2-3; TRBD2 matches 14 bases. The length of the CDR3 is 18 residues. V was pared by 1 base and J by 4 bases, with 8 bases of the junction left unmatched. Germline CDR1 SGHNT, CDR2 YYREEE (reference sequence). The chain's CDR3 is CASSLSLTSGGEADTQYF. CDR3 DNA sequence: TGTGCCAGCAGCTTGAGTTTGACTAGCGGGGGGGAGGCAGATACGCAGTATTTT.

V gene TRBV19 combines with J gene TRBJ2-7; 9 bases agree with TRBD1. In germline, CDR1 is LNHDA, CDR2 SQIVND (reference sequence). The V gene end was trimmed by 6 bases and the J gene end by 1 base; junction bases not matched to a gene: 13. The CDR3 covers 17 residues. CDR3 amino acids: CASSRAFTGQGSYEQYF. The CDR3 DNA follows: TGTGCCAGTAGCAGGGCCTTTACCGGACAGGGGTCCTACGAGCAGTACTTC.

The rearrangement uses TRBV5-1 and TRBJ1-1; TRBD1 aligns across 8 bases. The CDR3 length is 13 residues. V was clipped by 4 bases and J by 11 bases; unmatched bases: 10. The germline CDR1 and CDR2 sequences are SGHRS and YFSETQ. The CDR3 sequence is CASSTPGGAGAFF. In DNA form, the CDR3 reads TGCGCCAGCAGCACCCCAGGGGGCGCAGGGGCTTTCTTT.

This sequence joins TRBV6-5 and TRBJ1-5; no reliable D call. From germline, CDR1 is MNHEY and CDR2 SVGAGI. V was trimmed by 8 bases and J by 0 bases, leaving 11 bases between them. The CDR3 totals 14 residues. The CDR3 nucleotides read TGTGCCAGCCTCGGGTTTAATAGCAATCAGCCCCAGCATTTT. It yields the protein CASLGFNSNQPQHF.

This rearrangement joins TRBV27 to TRBJ2-7, with TRBD2 identical over 9 bases. The CDR3 runs to 16 residues. Germline V gene sequence: CDR1 MNHEY, CDR2 SMNVEV (reference sequence). V gave up 4 bases and J gave up 2 bases; unmatched junction bases: 9. CDR3 loop: CASSSFGAGGPYEQYF. The CDR3 nucleotides are TGTGCCAGCAGTTCTTTCGGAGCGGGGGGACCCTACGAGCAGTACTTC.

The count of this clone is one. The CDR3 reads CAWSVLPATNEKLFF. CDR3 DNA: TGTGCCTGGAGTGTACTCCCTGCAACTAATGAAAAACTGTTTTTT. The chain has TRBV30 and TRBJ1-4, with D uncertain. This CDR3 has 15 amino acids. Germline V gene sequence: CDR1 GTSNPN, CDR2 SVGIG (reference sequence). V was clipped by 0 bases and J by 0 bases, with 8 bases between them. The full variable domain, its missing parts supplied by reference TRBV30 and TRBJ1-4, is SQTIHQWPATLVQPVGSPLSLECTVEGTSNPNLYWYRQAAGRGLQLLFYSVGIGQISSEVPQNLSASRPQDRQFILSSKKLLLSDSGFYLCAWSVLPATNEKLFFGSGTQLSVL.

The chain recombines TRBV6-5 with TRBJ2-7; D possibly corresponds to TRBD1 (6 bases). This CDR3 has 12 amino acids. Per the germline V gene, CDR1 is MNHEY and CDR2 is SVGAGI. V was clipped by 2 bases and J by 4 bases, with 6 bases between them. CDR3 DNA sequence: TGTGCCAGCAGTTACCAGGGGTACGAGCAGTACTTC. Amino acids: CASSYQGYEQYF.

The chain uses TRBV5-1 and TRBJ2-3, with 13 bases aligning to TRBD2. The CDR3 spans 14 residues. The germline CDR1 and CDR2 sequences are SGHRS and YFSETQ. The trim removed 7 bases at V and 3 bases at J, leaving 2 bases unmatched. This CDR3 is CASVLAGGTDTQYF. The CDR3 DNA reads TGCGCCAGCGTACTAGCGGGGGGGACAGATACGCAGTATTTT.

This clone was counted once. This chain links TRBV7-3 with TRBJ1-1; D unclear. The CDR3 is 14 residues long. Germline values: CDR1 SGHTA, CDR2 FQGTGA. V was shortened by 4 bases and J by 0 bases, with 9 bases between the two germline ends. In nucleotides, the CDR3 is TGTGCCAGCAGCTCAGGTCTGGTGAACACTGAAGCTTTCTTT. Its protein is CASSSGLVNTEAFF.

The rearrangement uses TRBV5-4 and TRBJ2-2, with 8 bases aligning to TRBD1. J lost 3 bases, V lost 4 bases, and 8 bases had no gene match. The germline V gene has CDR1 SGHNT and CDR2 YYREEE (reference sequence). CDR3 length equals 16 residues. The DNA of the CDR3 is TGTGCCAGCAGCCCGGGACAGGAGACGTACACCGGGGAGCTGTTTTTT. This sequence encodes CASSPGQETYTGELFF.

In this sample, this clone turned up once. The chain couples TRBV4-1 to TRBJ1-2; D might be TRBD1 (5 bases). Germline V gene data show CDR1 as MGHRA and CDR2 as YSYEKL. Trimming pared 4 bases from V and 1 base from J, leaving 19 bases between. The length of the CDR3 is 17 residues. CDR3: CASSRTRRELVNYGYTF. The CDR3 DNA sequence: TGCGCCAGCAGCCGAACGCGCAGGGAACTTGTTAACTATGGCTACACCTTC.

CDR3 coding DNA: TGTGCCAGCAGCCAAGATCGTTTTGCGCCGGGACAGGGGACCGAGACCCAGTACTTC. Amino acids: CASSQDRFAPGQGTETQYF. The chain employs TRBV4-2 and TRBJ2-5; 10 bases line up with TRBD1. Trimming at V came to 0 bases and at J to 5 bases, leaving 15 bases not matched to a gene. CDR3 length: 19 residues. Germline V gene sequence: CDR1 LGHNA, CDR2 YNFKEQ.

V usage is TRBV4-1 and J usage is TRBJ2-1; 13 bases match TRBD2. The length of the CDR3 is 16 residues. Germline CDR1 and CDR2: MGHRA and YSYEKL. V lost 4 bases to trimming and J lost 5 bases; unmatched junction nucleotides: 5. CDR3 residues: CASSLRLAGGHNEQFF. In DNA, the CDR3 is TGCGCCAGCAGCCTGAGACTAGCGGGGGGACACAATGAGCAGTTCTTC.